This T cell receptor beta chain was identified in a study of early T cells in non-severe SARS-CoV-2 infection. Study-level points and caveats: Private and CD4 specificities were missed by VDJdb matching, skewed to anti-spike CD8.

Unique molecular identifiers were added to individual cDNA molecules. TCRdb re-called the 5' RACE reads with MiXCR, one entry per CDR3 protein. The sample lists about 110,000 distinct CDR3 sequences; 11% were seen once. Regarding this clonotype: Its antigen is unknown.

Germline V lookup: CDR1 SGHDT, CDR2 YYEEEE. The CDR3 contains 12 residues. V lost 2 bases and J lost 7, with 10 bases in between. Sequenced: whole blood. This sequence joins TRBV5-6 and TRBJ2-7, with D possibly being TRBD1 or TRBD2 (6 bases each). The TCR sequence derives from an adult who was a healthcare worker with PCR-confirmed SARS-CoV-2 infection or an uninfected control (not recorded which). The CDR3 DNA is TGTGCCAGCAGCTTCCGGAGGGGGGAGCAGTACTTC. Its protein is CASSFRRGEQYF.